A selection of T cell receptor beta chains follows, all from one sample in a study of T-cell reconstitution after alpha-beta-depleted transplantation in children. TCRdb re-called the PCR reads through MiXCR, storing one row per CDR3 protein. The sample carries around 600,000 distinct CDR3 sequences, roughly 15% recorded once. The sequencing here drew on PBMCs from the stem cell graft donor, taken from the stem cell graft. These receptors were obtained from a human donor who donated a stem cell graft to a child with acute myeloid leukemia. Each CDR3 is given with its conserved first and last residue. D genes are given only for firm matches. Clone size is not always given. Where it is, it says once, few, many or a class for expanded clones.

size: NA
length: 15
J: TRBJ2-5
V: TRBV28
D: NA
CDR3: CASSPPRDRQETQYF
DNA: TGTGCCAGCAGTCCTCCCAGGGACCGGCAAGAGACCCAGTACTTC

size: NA
length: 13
J: TRBJ2-5
V: TRBV24-1
D: NA
CDR3: CATSEGTRETQYF
DNA: TGTGCCACCAGTGAAGGGACGAGAGAGACCCAGTACTTC

size: many
length: 14
J: TRBJ2-6
V: TRBV5-5
D: NA
CDR3: CASTSNPEANVLTF
DNA: TGTGCCAGCACCTCTAATCCGGAGGCCAACGTCCTGACTTTC

size: many
length: 15
J: TRBJ2-7
V: TRBV20-1
D: NA
CDR3: CSARDGARTSYEQYF
DNA: TGCAGTGCTAGAGATGGCGCTAGGACCTCCTACGAGCAGTACTTC

size: many
length: 14
J: TRBJ2-7
V: TRBV12-3/TRBV12-4
D: NA
CDR3: CASKRQASSYEQYF
DNA: TGTGCCAGCAAACGACAGGCGAGCTCCTACGAGCAGTACTTC

size: many
length: 15
J: TRBJ2-3
V: TRBV6-5
D: NA
CDR3: CASSYGGLGTDTQYF
DNA: TGTGCCAGCAGTTACGGGGGATTAGGCACAGATACGCAGTATTTT

size: many
length: 16
J: TRBJ2-2
V: TRBV20-1
D: NA
CDR3: CSARDWQGPNTGELFF
DNA: TGCAGTGCTAGAGATTGGCAGGGGCCTAACACCGGGGAGCTGTTTTTT

size: NA
length: 14
J: TRBJ2-1
V: TRBV5-1
D: NA
CDR3: CASSSAGAANEQFF
DNA: TGCGCCAGCAGCTCCGCTGGAGCCGCAAATGAGCAGTTCTTC

size: few
length: 17
J: TRBJ2-3
V: TRBV7-2
D: NA
CDR3: CASSLARGNRRTDTQYF
DNA: TGTGCCAGCAGCTTAGCCAGGGGAAATCGCAGGACAGATACGCAGTATTTT

size: few
length: 14
J: TRBJ1-1
V: TRBV5-1
D: TRBD1
CDR3: CASSVTGANTEAFF
DNA: TGCGCCAGCAGCGTGACAGGGGCTAACACTGAAGCTTTCTTT

size: NA
length: 14
J: TRBJ1-2
V: TRBV29-1
D: TRBD1
CDR3: CSVGRQGRVVGYTF
DNA: TGCAGCGTGGGAAGACAGGGGCGAGTTGTCGGCTACACCTTC

size: NA
length: 12
J: TRBJ2-5
V: TRBV7-9
D: NA
CDR3: CASGRAGETQYF
DNA: TGTGCCAGCGGCAGGGCAGGGGAGACCCAGTACTTC

size: NA
length: 13
J: TRBJ2-3
V: TRBV12-3/TRBV12-4
D: NA
CDR3: CAFNNKGTDTQYF
DNA: TGTGCCTTCAATAACAAGGGCACAGATACGCAGTATTTT

size: NA
length: 17
J: TRBJ2-3
V: TRBV7-9
D: TRBD2
CDR3: CASSLGWGDYSTDTQYF
DNA: TGTGCCAGCAGCTTAGGTTGGGGGGACTACAGCACAGATACGCAGTATTTT

size: many
length: 15
J: TRBJ2-3
V: TRBV20-1
D: TRBD2
CDR3: CSAPRLAGETDTQYF
DNA: TGCAGTGCTCCCCGACTAGCGGGGGAGACAGATACGCAGTATTTT

size: NA
length: 20
J: TRBJ1-2
V: TRBV28
D: NA
CDR3: CASSLRKRVKGQSDNYGYTF
DNA: TGTGCCAGCAGTTTAAGGAAGAGGGTTAAAGGCCAGTCGGATAACTATGGCTACACCTTC

size: NA
length: 14
J: TRBJ1-1
V: TRBV3-1
D: NA
CDR3: CASSQRSGRTEAFF
DNA: TGTGCCAGCAGCCAAAGGTCAGGTCGGACTGAAGCTTTCTTT

size: few
length: 16
J: TRBJ1-2
V: TRBV12-3/TRBV12-4
D: TRBD1
CDR3: CASSLNRGAPNYGYTF
DNA: TGTGCCAGCAGTTTAAACAGGGGGGCCCCCAACTATGGCTACACCTTC

size: few
length: 15
J: TRBJ2-1
V: TRBV7-2
D: TRBD2
CDR3: CASSSTTSGGVEQFF
DNA: TGTGCCAGCAGCTCGACGACTAGCGGAGGGGTTGAGCAGTTCTTC

size: few
length: 13
J: TRBJ2-5
V: TRBV27
D: NA
CDR3: CASSFLYQETQYF
DNA: TGTGCCAGCAGTTTCTTGTACCAAGAGACCCAGTACTTC

size: few
length: 13
J: TRBJ2-1
V: TRBV7-6
D: NA
CDR3: CASSLPPVNEQFF
DNA: TGTGCCAGCAGCTTGCCCCCCGTGAATGAGCAGTTCTTC

size: NA
length: 13
J: TRBJ1-1
V: TRBV14
D: TRBD1
CDR3: CASSQRRQGEAFF
DNA: TGTGCCAGCAGCCAACGGAGACAGGGCGAGGCTTTCTTT

size: few
length: 15
J: TRBJ2-4
V: TRBV3-1
D: NA
CDR3: CASSRPGIPKNIQYF
DNA: TGTGCCAGCAGCCGTCCCGGCATACCTAAAAACATTCAGTACTTC

size: many
length: 13
J: TRBJ2-5
V: TRBV27
D: NA
CDR3: CASSLSGWETQYF
DNA: TGTGCCAGCAGTTTATCCGGGTGGGAGACCCAGTACTTC

size: few
length: 15
J: TRBJ1-6
V: TRBV5-1
D: TRBD1
CDR3: CASSQGTGGESPLHF
DNA: TGCGCCAGCAGCCAAGGGACAGGGGGCGAATCACCCCTCCACTTT

size: few
length: 15
J: TRBJ2-3
V: TRBV6-5
D: NA
CDR3: CASSYYRDSTDTQYF
DNA: TGTGCCAGCAGTTACTATCGGGATAGCACAGATACGCAGTATTTT

size: NA
length: 14
J: TRBJ2-7
V: TRBV20-1
D: TRBD1
CDR3: CSANRDRGSYEQYF
DNA: TGCAGTGCTAACCGGGACAGGGGTTCCTACGAGCAGTACTTC

size: few
length: 16
J: TRBJ1-6
V: TRBV20-1
D: TRBD1
CDR3: CSASDLRDRANSPLHF
DNA: TGCAGTGCTTCAGATCTTCGGGACAGGGCCAATTCACCCCTCCACTTT

size: many
length: 17
J: TRBJ1-2
V: TRBV5-5
D: TRBD1
CDR3: CASSLAGRQGDFGGYTF
DNA: TGTGCCAGCAGCTTGGCAGGGCGGCAGGGGGATTTTGGTGGCTACACCTTC

size: many
length: 15
J: TRBJ1-3
V: TRBV20-1
D: NA
CDR3: CRREGHKSSGNTIYF
DNA: TGCAGGAGGGAGGGACATAAGAGCTCTGGAAACACCATATATTTT

size: NA
length: 13
J: TRBJ1-5
V: TRBV27
D: TRBD1
CDR3: CASSRDRSQPQHF
DNA: TGTGCCAGCAGCAGGGACAGGTCACAGCCCCAGCATTTT

size: NA
length: 17
J: TRBJ2-3
V: TRBV7-9
D: TRBD2
CDR3: CASSTPGASGVLDTQYF
DNA: TGTGCCAGCAGCACGCCGGGAGCTAGCGGGGTTCTCGATACGCAGTATTTT

size: NA
length: 15
J: TRBJ2-1
V: TRBV5-1
D: NA
CDR3: CASSLEGTTYNEQFF
DNA: TGCGCCAGCAGCTTGGAGGGGACAACCTACAATGAGCAGTTCTTC